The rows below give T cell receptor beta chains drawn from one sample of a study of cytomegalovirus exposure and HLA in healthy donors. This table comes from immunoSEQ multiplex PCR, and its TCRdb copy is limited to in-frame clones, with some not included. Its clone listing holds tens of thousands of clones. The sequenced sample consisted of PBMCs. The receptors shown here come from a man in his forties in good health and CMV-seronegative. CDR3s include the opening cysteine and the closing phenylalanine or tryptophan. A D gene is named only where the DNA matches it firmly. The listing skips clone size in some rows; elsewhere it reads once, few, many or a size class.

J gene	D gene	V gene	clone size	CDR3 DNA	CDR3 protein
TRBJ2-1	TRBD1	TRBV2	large	TGTGCCAGCAGTGAGGGACAGAGTAATGAGCAGTTCTTC	CASSEGQSNEQFF
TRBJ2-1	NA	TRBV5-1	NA	TGCGCCAGCAGCTTATACGCAGTAAGCTCCTACAATGAGCAGTTCTTC	CASSLYAVSSYNEQFF
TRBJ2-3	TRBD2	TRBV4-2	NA	TGTGCCAGCAGCCGAGCACTAGCGGGGGCGTACGGGGATACGCAGTATTTT	CASSRALAGAYGDTQYF
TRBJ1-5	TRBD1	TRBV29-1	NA	TGCAGCGTGCAACAGGGGCATCAGCCCCAGCATTTT	CSVQQGHQPQHF
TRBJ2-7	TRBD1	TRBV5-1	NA	TGCGCCAGCAGCTTGACGGGACAGGGCGCCTACGAGCAGTACTTC	CASSLTGQGAYEQYF
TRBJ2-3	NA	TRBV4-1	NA	TGCGCCAGCAGCCAAGCTGGGGCAGCCGCCTTGACAGATACGCAGTATTTT	CASSQAGAAALTDTQYF
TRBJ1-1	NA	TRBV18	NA	TGTGCCAGCTCACCACAGGGGGAGGGCACTGAAGCTTTCTTT	CASSPQGEGTEAFF
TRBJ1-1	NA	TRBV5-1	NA	TGCGCCAGCAGCGCCGGGTCCACGAACACTGAAGCTTTCTTT	CASSAGSTNTEAFF
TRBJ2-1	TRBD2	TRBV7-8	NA	TGTGCCAGCAGCTTCCGACTAGCGGGGGGCGATGAGCAGTTCTTC	CASSFRLAGGDEQFF
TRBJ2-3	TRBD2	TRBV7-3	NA	TGTGCCAGCAGCTTATCGGGGGGAGGGGCAGATACGCAGTATTTT	CASSLSGGGADTQYF
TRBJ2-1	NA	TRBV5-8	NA	TGTGCCAGCAGCTTGCGAATTCAGGGGAATGAGCAGTTCTTC	CASSLRIQGNEQFF
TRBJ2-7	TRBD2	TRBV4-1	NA	TGCGCCAGCAGCCATCCACCCGGGACTAGCGGGGGGGCCTACGAGCAGTACTTC	CASSHPPGTSGGAYEQYF
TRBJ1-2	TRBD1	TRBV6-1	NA	TGTGCCAGCAGTGAACTGGACAGGGGGACTGGCTACACCTTC	CASSELDRGTGYTF
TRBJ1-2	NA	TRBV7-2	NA	TGTGCCAGCAGCTTTAACACCCTCCCCGTCTATGGCTACACCTTC	CASSFNTLPVYGYTF
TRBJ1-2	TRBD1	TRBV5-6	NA	TGTGCCAGCAGCTTGGTTCATAAGGGGGCGCCTAACTATGGCTACACCTTC	CASSLVHKGAPNYGYTF
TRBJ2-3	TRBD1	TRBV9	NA	TGTGCCAGCAGCGAGGAACAGGGGCTCGGCACAGATACGCAGTATTTT	CASSEEQGLGTDTQYF
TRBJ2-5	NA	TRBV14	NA	TGTGCCAGCAGCCAAGGGTTCGTCGACTCCCAAGAGACCCAGTACTTC	CASSQGFVDSQETQYF
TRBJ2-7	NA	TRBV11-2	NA	TGTGCCAGCAGCTTAGGACAGTCTACCTACGAGCAGTACTTC	CASSLGQSTYEQYF
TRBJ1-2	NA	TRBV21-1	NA	TGTGCCAGCAGCAAAGGTCCCGTGGGTGGACAGCACTATGGCTACACCTTC	CASSKGPVGGQHYGYTF
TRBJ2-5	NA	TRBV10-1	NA	TGCGCCAGCAGTGAGTCAGGGGGACCCCAAGAGACCCAGTACTTC	CASSESGGPQETQYF
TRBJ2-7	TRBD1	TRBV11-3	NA	TGTGCCAGCAGCTTACGCGGTGCAGGGGGTATTTACGAGCAGTACTTC	CASSLRGAGGIYEQYF
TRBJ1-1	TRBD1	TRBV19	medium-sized	TGTGCCACGGACAGGGGCGGAGTCGAGGCTTTCTTT	CATDRGGVEAFF
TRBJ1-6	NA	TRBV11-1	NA	TGTGCCAGCAGCTTAGTTCAGGGAGGAAATTCACCCCTCCACTTT	CASSLVQGGNSPLHF
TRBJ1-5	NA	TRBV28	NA	TGTGCCAGCAGTTTTGCGGAACTGGGCAATCAGCCCCAGCATTTT	CASSFAELGNQPQHF
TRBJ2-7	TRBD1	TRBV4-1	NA	TGCGCCAGCAGCCCCTCTGCGGGACAGGACTACGAGCAGTACTTC	CASSPSAGQDYEQYF
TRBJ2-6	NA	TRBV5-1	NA	TGCGCCAGCAGCTCTATCGGCTCTGGGGCCAACGTCCTGACTTTC	CASSSIGSGANVLTF
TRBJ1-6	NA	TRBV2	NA	TGTGCCAGCATAAGGACAGAGATTTATAATTCACCCCTCCACTTT	CASIRTEIYNSPLHF
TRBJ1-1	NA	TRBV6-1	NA	TGTGCCAGCAGTGTCTTACAGGCCGGGAACACTGAAGCTTTCTTT	CASSVLQAGNTEAFF
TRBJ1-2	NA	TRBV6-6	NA	TGTGCCAGCATCCTCTTTGGAGCTAACTATGGCTACACCTTC	CASILFGANYGYTF
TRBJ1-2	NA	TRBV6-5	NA	TGTGCCAGCAGTTCGGGTATCGCCTCTACCCGGTATGGCTACACCTTC	CASSSGIASTRYGYTF
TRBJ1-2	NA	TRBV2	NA	TGTGCCAGCAGTCACCCGACAGCGCTCTATGGCTACACCTTC	CASSHPTALYGYTF
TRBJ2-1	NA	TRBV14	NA	TGTGCCAGCAGCCAAGTTCAGGGGGGATACAATGAGCAGTTCTTC	CASSQVQGGYNEQFF
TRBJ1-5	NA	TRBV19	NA	TGTGCCAGTAGTAATTGGGTTCGACAGGCCAATCAGCCCCAGCATTTT	CASSNWVRQANQPQHF
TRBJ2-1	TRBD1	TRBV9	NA	TGTGCCAGCAGCGGGGGACAGCCACCTGACAATGAGCAGTTCTTC	CASSGGQPPDNEQFF
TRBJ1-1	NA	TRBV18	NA	TGTGCCAGCCAGGGACATAGGGGCACTGAAGCTTTCTTT	CASQGHRGTEAFF
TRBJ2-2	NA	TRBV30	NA	TGTGCCTGGAGTAACCGGGAGAAAAGAGCCGGGGAGCTGTTTTTT	CAWSNREKRAGELFF
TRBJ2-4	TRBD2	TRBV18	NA	TGTGCCAGCTCACCACCCACTAGCGATGCCATTCAGTACTTC	CASSPPTSDAIQYF
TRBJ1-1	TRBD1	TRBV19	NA	TGTGCCAGTAGAGACTACGAAGGGACAGGGGTTAACACTGAAGCTTTCTTT	CASRDYEGTGVNTEAFF
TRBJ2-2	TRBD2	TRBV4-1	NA	TGCGCCAGCAGCCAAGGACGGGGACTAGCGGGGGGCCTTTACACCGGGGAGCTGTTTTTT	CASSQGRGLAGGLYTGELFF
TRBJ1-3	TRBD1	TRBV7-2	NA	TGTGCCAGCAGCTTAGCTGGAGGGGGCCGGGGAAACACCATATATTTT	CASSLAGGGRGNTIYF
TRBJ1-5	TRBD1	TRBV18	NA	TGTGCCAGCTCACTAGCCGGGACAGAGTATCAGCCCCAGCATTTT	CASSLAGTEYQPQHF
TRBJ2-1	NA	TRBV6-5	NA	TGTGCCAGCAGTTGGGACACTTACAATGAGCAGTTCTTC	CASSWDTYNEQFF
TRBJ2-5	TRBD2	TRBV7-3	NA	TGTGCCAGCAGCTTAAACGGACTAGCAGGGGAGACCCAGTACTTC	CASSLNGLAGETQYF
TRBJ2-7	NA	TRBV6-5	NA	TGTGCCAGCAGTTACTCGGAGGGATCCTACGAGCAGTACTTC	CASSYSEGSYEQYF
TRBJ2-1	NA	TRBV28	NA	TGTGCCAGCAGCCTCGGGACACCAAACAATGAGCAGTTCTTC	CASSLGTPNNEQFF
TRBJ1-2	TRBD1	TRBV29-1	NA	TGCAGCGTTGAAACTCGAGGAGGACAGGGGGCGCGGGCTGGCTACACCTTC	CSVETRGGQGARAGYTF
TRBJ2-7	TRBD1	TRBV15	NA	TGTGCCACCAGCACTATTGGACAGGGGAGAACCTACGAGCAGTACTTC	CATSTIGQGRTYEQYF
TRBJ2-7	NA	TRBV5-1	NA	TGCGCCAGCAGCCCTGACAGTTCCTACGAGCAGTACTTC	CASSPDSSYEQYF